The 10 T cell receptor beta chains below come from one sample, sequenced in a study of blood T cells in healthy people across ages. With a J-beta primer mix and a sample-barcoded 5' primer, a second PCR ran roughly 6 to 11 cycles. TCRdb passed the 5' RACE reads through MiXCR, listing each CDR3 protein once. The sample has some 900,000 distinct CDR3 sequences, about 30% seen once. Sequenced sample: blood. The receptors come from a woman at least 80 years old in good health.

The sample holds many counts of this clonotype. The chain is built from TRBV7-2 and TRBJ2-5, with 13 bases fitting TRBD2. V trimming: 5 bases; J trimming: 5 bases; junction bases outside the gene matches: 14. From germline, CDR1 is SGHTA and CDR2 FQGNSA. The CDR3 spans 18 residues. The CDR3, as DNA: TGTGCCAGCAGCCGACTAGCGGGGGGCTTGATTTTCGGGGAGACCCAGTACTTC. Translation: CASSRLAGGLIFGETQYF.

Many counts were recorded for this clonotype. This chain links TRBV20-1 with TRBJ2-4, with a possible D match to TRBD1 (5 bases). The V end lost 3 bases, the J end lost 7 bases, and 10 bases lay between the germline ends. CDR3 length equals 12 residues. The germline gives CDR1 DFQATT, CDR2 SNEGSKA (reference sequence). The CDR3 DNA follows: TGCAGTGCTAGCTACCAGGGTAACATTCAGTACTTC. Residues: CSASYQGNIQYF.

This clonotype appeared many times. CDR3 amino acids: CASSLDTGYLNEQFF. CDR3 in DNA: TGTGCCAGCAGCTTAGATACAGGCTATCTCAATGAGCAGTTCTTC. This sequence joins TRBV7-6 and TRBJ2-1; TRBD1 is a possible D gene (5 bases). CDR3 length equals 15 residues. Trimming removed 1 base from V and 6 bases from J, with 13 bases in between. CDR1 SGHVS and CDR2 FNYEAQ come from the germline V gene.

The chain employs TRBV18 and TRBJ2-1; D not certain. Deletions cut 0 bases from V and 0 bases from J, with 9 bases between. Per the germline V gene, CDR1 is KGHSH and CDR2 is LQKENI. CDR3 length: 16 residues. The chain's CDR3 is CASSPPEASSYNEQFF. CDR3 in DNA: TGTGCCAGCTCACCACCGGAAGCGAGCTCCTACAATGAGCAGTTCTTC.

Concerning this clonotype: A single base separates this from a much larger clone, so it may be a read error. The chain carries TRBV25-1 and TRBJ1-2; a weak D match, TRBD1 (6 bases). CDR3 length: 17 residues. Per the germline V gene, CDR1 is MGHDK and CDR2 is SYGVNS. The CDR3 bases are TGTGCCAGCGGTGAACAGGTGGGCCGAGGGGGTAACTATGGCTACACCTTC. Amino acids: CASGEQVGRGGNYGYTF.

For this clonotype: No conserved phenylalanine or tryptophan ends this CDR3, so it is likely a read error. Because the CDR3's place on the DNA is in doubt, the DNA is left out and the CDR3 is given as listed by TCRdb. The chain uses TRBV6-1 and TRBJ2-5. CDR1 and CDR2 from the germline V gene are MNHNS and SASEGT. Including both end residues, the CDR3 is 14 amino acids long. CDR3 residues: CASSVGPYGYTFGS.

This clonotype has just a few counts. The chain carries TRBV3-1 and TRBJ1-2; D unresolved. Germline lookup yields CDR1 LGHDT and CDR2 YNNKEL (reference sequence). The CDR3 has 13 amino acids. The CDR3 is CVGSQTLAEGYTF. Written as DNA, the CDR3 is TGTGTCGGCAGCCAGACCCTGGCAGAAGGCTACACCTTC.

This clonotype was counted between two and nine times. The gene calls are TRBV24-1 and TRBJ2-5, with D perhaps matching TRBD2 (6 bases). Trimming took 10 bases from V and 11 from J, leaving 28 bases between them. This CDR3 region has 15 residues. Looked up from germline, CDR1 is KGHDR and CDR2 is SFDVKD. CDR3 DNA sequence: TGTGCCACAGGAGGGCAGGGTAGAGTGAACGATGAGCAGTACTTC. Translating it yields CATGGQGRVNDEQYF.

The V gene is TRBV20-1, the J gene TRBJ2-6; possibly TRBD2 for D (5 bases). The germline CDR1 and CDR2 sequences are DFQATT and SNEGSKA (reference sequence). V was shortened by 6 bases and J by 4 bases, with 10 bases between the two germline ends. CDR3 length: 13 residues. The CDR3, as DNA: TGCAGTGCCCGGGGTACCGGGGCCAACGTCCTGACTTTC. Its translation: CSARGTGANVLTF.

The rearrangement joins TRBV6-6 to TRBJ2-2; D may be TRBD1 (6 bases). Looked up from germline, CDR1 is MNHNY and CDR2 is SVGAGI (reference sequence). V lost 1 base, J lost 1 base, and 13 bases lay in between. CDR3 size: 17 residues. The CDR3 loop is CASSYFLRGGNTGELFF. CDR3 coding DNA: TGTGCCAGCAGTTACTTCCTCAGGGGCGGGAACACCGGGGAGCTGTTTTTT.